A single sample gave rise to the 5 T cell receptor beta chains below, sequenced in a study of neurological immune-mediated disorders. MiXCR, applied by TCRdb to the 5' RACE reads, yields one record per CDR3 protein. The data hold 30,000 to 40,000 distinct CDR3 sequences, with around 4% observed a single time. Input material: PBMCs. The receptor source for this set is a man aged 25 to 45 with multiple sclerosis.

Comment on this clonotype: A much larger clone differs by one base, so this may be a read error. The genes are TRBV12-3 or TRBV12-4 and TRBJ2-5; a weak D match, TRBD2 (5 bases). V lost 8 bases, J lost 2 bases, and 12 bases lay in between. The CDR3 spans 13 residues. CDR3 in DNA: TGTGCCAGCGGACTGGAAAGGCAAGAGACCCAGTACTTC. It codes for CASGLERQETQYF.

The table lists this clonotype with many counts. This chain connects TRBV7-9 to TRBJ1-2, with TRBD1 identical over 7 bases. V lost 5 bases, J lost 7 bases, and 13 bases stayed unmatched. CDR1 and CDR2 from the germline V gene are SEHNR and FQNEAQ (reference sequence). This CDR3 region has 15 residues. The CDR3 sequence is CASSPIVDRDRGYTF. The CDR3 DNA reads TGTGCCAGCAGCCCAATCGTCGACAGGGATCGTGGCTACACCTTC.

This clonotype was recorded many times. The chain has TRBV5-1 and TRBJ1-2; no reliable D call. CDR1 and CDR2 from the germline V gene are SGHRS and YFSETQ. The CDR3 consists of 12 residues. Deletions cut 0 bases from V and 10 bases from J, with 10 bases between. The CDR3 nucleotides are TGCGCCAGCAGCTTGGGCGGCCCCCCCTACACCTTC. Translating gives CASSLGGPPYTF.

This clonotype came up a few times. This chain links TRBV6-1 with TRBJ2-7; tentatively, D is TRBD1 (6 bases). Germline CDR1 reads MNHNS; CDR2 reads SASEGT. CDR3 length: 13 residues. V lost 2 bases to trimming and J lost 10 bases, with 15 bases between them. The CDR3 DNA reads TGTGCCAGCAGTGAAATAGAACAGGGCGTACAGTACTTC. Its translation: CASSEIEQGVQYF.

This clonotype showed up many times. The chain couples TRBV27 to TRBJ2-7, with TRBD1 matching 9 bases. V shed 5 bases and J 4 bases; nucleotides not matched to a gene: 9. The length of the CDR3 is 15 residues. Per germline, CDR1 MNHEY and CDR2 SMNVEV (reference sequence). The DNA of the CDR3 is TGTGCCAGCAGTCCCTATATGACAGGGGGTTACGAGCAGTACTTC. This gives the protein CASSPYMTGGYEQYF.